This TCR beta chain was captured by sequencing in a study of blood T cell repertoires in COVID-19. For the study at large: COVID-19 samples collected from the United States, Italy and Spain covered acute and convalescent phases. T cells, B-cell-depleted T cells, or PBMCs supplied cDNA or gDNA.

How the authors handled the data: Amplifying reference gene primers gave estimates of nucleated cell counts. The repertoire was sequenced with immunoSEQ multiplex PCR; TCRdb's copy has only in-frame clones and lacks some. That table gives V, J and clone size, and the DNA gave D and trimming. Here the sample spans under 250,000 clones, around 83% being singletons. Germline CDR1 reads LGHDT; CDR2 reads YNNKEL (reference sequence). The CDR3 spans 13 residues. The V end was cut by 3 bases, the J end by 2 bases, with 8 bases between. This clone occurred once. Sequencing was carried out using peripheral blood. The chain has TRBV3-1 (or the pseudogene TRBV3-2) and TRBJ2-7; TRBD1 is a possible D gene (5 bases). The sequence came from a man younger than 40 who had recovered from COVID-19. For the CDR3, the DNA is TGTGCCAGCAGCCAGGCAGGGACCTACGAGCAGTACTTC. Encoded protein: CASSQAGTYEQYF.